The present T cell receptor beta chain was sequenced within a study of tissue T cells after allogeneic stem cell transplantation. From germline, CDR1 is LGHNA and CDR2 YSYQKL. This CDR3 is built from 15 residues. Trimming shortened V by 1 base and J by 0 bases, and 9 bases separated the two germline ends. Whole-study findings and limits: Within patients, tissue anatomy strongly shaped TCR repertoire composition. Shared clones across patients were few; motif clustering revealed tissue-specific shared signatures.

This clone was seen only once. Antigen unknown. Mouse germline and gene names are used. Sequencing ends 1 residue short of the CDR3 end; the germline J gene provides the rest. This table comes from immunoSEQ multiplex PCR, and its TCRdb copy is limited to in-frame clones, with some not included. Of about 22,000 clones in the sample, around 77% were seen once. The sequenced sample consisted of spleen. The receptor was derived from a female BALB/c mouse in good health. The strain's MHC: H2-d. The genes are TRBV2 and TRBJ1-1, with D tentatively TRBD1 (6 bases). The CDR3 is CASSQARTANTEVFF. The DNA read from the CDR3 is TGTGCCAGCAGCCAAGCCCGGACAGCAAACACAGAAGTCTTC.